The clone carrying this T cell receptor (beta chain) occurred a few times. Its antigen is unknown. This sample is drawn from a study of beta chain features in type 1 diabetes. Findings and limits, study-wide: Among patients, naive, central memory and Treg TCRB repertoires appeared more similar than among healthy donors. Short templates might get an advantage during PCR, and this would be equal in patients and controls.

V was trimmed by 4 bases and J by 2 bases, leaving 12 bases between them. Looked up from germline, CDR1 is SGHRS and CDR2 is YFSETQ. The CDR3 is made up of 15 amino acids. The whole isolated RNA underwent reverse transcription, so sequencing captured expressed TCRB transcripts. Mean read depth for naive, central memory and regulatory T cell samples was approximately 3.57 million reads. TCRdb keeps only in-frame clones here, not all; method: immunoSEQ multiplex PCR. The sample includes about 900,000 clones, 15% to 20% of them seen just once. The chain links TRBV5-1 to TRBJ2-2; D is perhaps TRBD2 (5 bases). This sequence was found in a woman under 30 in good health. The sample consisted of naive CD4+ T cells from blood. The CDR3 DNA reads as TGCGCCAGCAGCGCCGGGATAACCAACACCGGGGAGCTGTTTTTT. This sequence encodes CASSAGITNTGELFF.